This is a list of T cell receptor beta chains from one sample in a study of shared clonotypes between healthy human individuals. Clones were read by immunoSEQ multiplex PCR, and TCRdb kept only the in-frame ones, dropping some. The sample lists about 1.1 million clones; 78% were seen once. The source material was memory CD4+ T cells from PBMCs. The receptors here all came from a man aged 18 to 35 in good health. Some clones in this sample may be carry-over from other donors' samples. The CDR3 runs from the conserved cysteine through the conserved F or W. The order of the fields is clone size, D gene, V gene, J gene, CDR3 protein, CDR3 DNA. The D gene is left open where the match is weak. Expanded clones get a size class; other rows say once, few or many, or leave the size out.

>-|-|TRBV5-1|TRBJ2-6
CASSSTKTGSGANVLTF
TGCGCCAGCAGCTCGACTAAGACAGGCTCTGGGGCCAACGTCCTGACTTTC
>few|-|TRBV19|TRBJ1-1
CASSPGPLGTEAFF
TGTGCCAGTAGCCCGGGACCCTTGGGCACTGAAGCTTTCTTT
>-|-|TRBV30|TRBJ1-5
CAWNIKTGNQPQHF
TGTGCCTGGAACATAAAAACAGGGAATCAGCCCCAGCATTTT
>-|-|TRBV6-1|TRBJ1-2
CASSEVNYGYTF
TGTGCCAGCAGTGAGGTTAACTATGGCTACACCTTC
>many|TRBD1|TRBV11-2|TRBJ2-7
CASSSFRQGRSYEQYF
TGTGCCAGCAGCTCCTTTCGACAGGGGCGATCCTACGAGCAGTACTTC
>-|-|TRBV7-9|TRBJ1-4
CASSFYRGNGLTNEKLFF
TGTGCCAGCAGCTTTTACCGGGGGAATGGATTAACTAATGAAAAACTGTTTTTT
>-|TRBD2|TRBV7-3|TRBJ2-3
CASSLTTSGGEADTQYF
TGTGCCAGCAGCTTAACGACTAGCGGAGGGGAGGCAGATACGCAGTATTTT
>few|-|TRBV7-3|TRBJ2-2
CASSPLNRGSGGELFF
TGTGCCAGCAGCCCCCTTAATAGGGGCTCTGGCGGGGAGCTGTTTTTT
>-|-|TRBV2|TRBJ2-5
CASSDGFRETQYF
TGTGCCAGCAGTGACGGGTTTAGGGAGACCCAGTACTTC
>-|-|TRBV11-1|TRBJ2-5
CASSLEPSFETQYF
TGTGCCAGCAGCTTAGAGCCTAGCTTCGAGACCCAGTACTTC
>-|-|TRBV11-2|TRBJ1-3
CASSLDQPGTGNTIYF
TGTGCCAGCAGCTTAGATCAGCCAGGTACTGGAAACACCATATATTTT
>-|TRBD2|TRBV10-3|TRBJ2-1
CAIRNSPGLAGAYNEQFF
TGTGCCATCAGGAATAGTCCGGGACTAGCGGGAGCTTACAATGAGCAGTTCTTC
>-|-|TRBV5-1|TRBJ2-5
CASSLAGREETQYF
TGCGCCAGCAGCTTGGCCGGCAGGGAAGAGACCCAGTACTTC
>-|TRBD2|TRBV28|TRBJ2-3
CASTSPLAGGDTQYF
TGTGCCAGCACCTCCCCCCTAGCGGGAGGAGATACGCAGTATTTT
>-|TRBD2|TRBV18|TRBJ2-7
CASSPTGTSGSREQYF
TGTGCCAGCTCACCGACCGGGACTAGCGGGAGTAGAGAGCAGTACTTC
>-|-|TRBV28|TRBJ1-5
CASSSPRSGNQPQHF
TGTGCCAGCAGTTCCCCACGGTCTGGCAATCAGCCCCAGCATTTT
>-|-|TRBV2|TRBJ2-3
CASTGTPERWGTDTQYF
TGTGCCTCCACGGGGACCCCGGAGCGGTGGGGCACAGATACGCAGTATTTT
>few|TRBD1|TRBV7-9|TRBJ1-1
CASSLEQGYTEAFF
TGTGCCAGCAGCTTAGAACAGGGGTACACTGAAGCTTTCTTT
>-|-|TRBV5-1|TRBJ2-7
CASTPGAREYEQYF
TGCGCCAGCACCCCTGGGGCCAGGGAGTACGAGCAGTACTTC
>once|-|TRBV9|TRBJ1-5
CASSAAGGNQPQHF
TGTGCCAGCAGCGCCGCGGGGGGGAATCAGCCCCAGCATTTT
>-|-|TRBV5-4|TRBJ2-1
CASSVGWDPPNEQFF
TGTGCCAGCAGCGTGGGCTGGGACCCACCGAATGAGCAGTTCTTC
>few|TRBD2|TRBV7-8|TRBJ2-5
CASSPLEREETQYF
TGTGCCAGCAGCCCCCTGGAGCGGGAGGAGACCCAGTACTTC
>-|-|TRBV9|TRBJ2-5
CASSVVGGLGETQYF
TGTGCCAGCAGCGTAGTAGGCGGCCTGGGCGAGACCCAGTACTTC
>-|-|TRBV11-2|TRBJ2-3
CASSLQGDTQYF
TGTGCCAGCAGCTTACAGGGCGATACGCAGTATTTT
>-|TRBD1|TRBV7-7|TRBJ2-2
CASSSRQGENTGELFF
TGTGCCAGCAGCTCCCGACAGGGGGAAAACACCGGGGAGCTGTTTTTT
>-|-|TRBV5-1|TRBJ2-3
CASSLGGQSTDTQYF
TGCGCCAGCAGCTTGGGAGGACAGAGCACAGATACGCAGTATTTT
>-|-|TRBV30|TRBJ1-1
CAWSVTSEAFF
TGTGCCTGGAGTGTAACTTCGGAAGCTTTCTTT
>few|-|TRBV5-6|TRBJ1-1
CASSFIGDTEAFF
TGTGCCAGCAGCTTCATAGGTGACACTGAAGCTTTCTTT
>-|-|TRBV20-1|TRBJ2-5
CSARTQQTQYF
TGCAGTGCTAGAACACAGCAGACCCAGTACTTC
>many|TRBD2|TRBV27|TRBJ2-3
CASAWGGVVGPTSTDTQYF
TGTGCCAGCGCATGGGGAGGGGTGGTCGGCCCTACTAGCACAGATACGCAGTATTTT
>-|-|TRBV4-1|TRBJ2-7
CASSQVWSGYEQYF
TGCGCCAGCAGCCAAGTGTGGAGCGGGTACGAGCAGTACTTC
>-|-|TRBV7-2|TRBJ2-1
CASSLGGHNEQFF
TGTGCCAGCAGCTTAGGAGGCCACAATGAGCAGTTCTTC
>-|-|TRBV28|TRBJ1-5
CASSLFGGGTQPQHF
TGTGCCAGCAGTTTATTCGGGGGTGGGACTCAGCCCCAGCATTTT
>-|-|TRBV11-2|TRBJ2-1
CASSLDRDEQFF
TGTGCCAGCAGCTTAGACCGCGATGAGCAGTTCTTC
>-|-|TRBV2|TRBJ2-1
CASRGWREGNEQFF
TGTGCCAGCAGAGGGTGGCGGGAAGGGAATGAGCAGTTCTTC
>-|TRBD1|TRBV4-2|TRBJ1-3
CASSQDWRQGLDTIYF
TGTGCCAGCAGCCAAGACTGGAGACAGGGTTTGGACACCATATATTTT
>-|-|TRBV28|TRBJ2-7
CASSERRAYEQYF
TGTGCCAGCAGCGAACGGAGGGCTTACGAGCAGTACTTC
>-|-|TRBV6-6|TRBJ2-1
CASSYSRGSYNEQFF
TGTGCCAGCAGTTACTCGAGGGGGTCCTACAATGAGCAGTTCTTC
>few|TRBD1|TRBV4-3|TRBJ1-4
CASSQGTGTMAKLFF
TGCGCCAGCAGCCAAGGGACAGGGACGATGGCAAAACTGTTTTTT
>-|-|TRBV6-5|TRBJ1-2
CASSYSMIQTNYGYTF
TGTGCCAGCAGTTACTCGATGATACAGACCAACTATGGCTACACCTTC
>once|TRBD2|TRBV27|TRBJ2-1
CASSLSLLTGTRPEQFF
TGTGCCAGCAGTTTATCCCTTTTAACCGGGACTAGACCTGAGCAGTTCTTC
>-|-|TRBV7-2|TRBJ2-2
CASSLVGSELFF
TGTGCCAGCAGCTTAGTAGGCTCGGAGCTGTTTTTT
>-|TRBD2|TRBV18|TRBJ2-1
CASSPSKLAGANEQFF
TGTGCCAGCTCACCATCAAAACTAGCGGGAGCAAATGAGCAGTTCTTC